These 11 T cell receptor beta chains came from one sample sequenced in a study of T-cell reconstitution after alpha-beta-depleted transplantation in children. Unique molecular identifiers were incorporated during preparation of the TCRbeta library. TCRdb fed the PCR reads into MiXCR, producing one record per CDR3 protein. Of 450,000 to 600,000 distinct CDR3 sequences listed, 10% to 15% are singletons. The sequenced sample was PBMCs, mostly from graft donor cells, obtained 360 days after TCRalphabeta/CD19-depleted stem cell transplant. All receptors come from a male patient under 18 who had a stem cell transplant for acute myeloid leukemia, so the T cells may come from the graft donor.

The J gene is TRBJ2-1, the V gene TRBV20-1, with TRBD2 identical over 8 bases. J was trimmed by 4 bases and V by 0 bases; bases with no gene match: 8. The CDR3 is 16 amino acids. The germline V gene encodes CDR1 DFQATT and CDR2 SNEGSKA (reference sequence). The CDR3 DNA reads TGCAGTGCTAGAGATACGGCCATAGCGGGATACAATGAGCAGTTCTTC. Its protein product is CSARDTAIAGYNEQFF.

This clonotype was observed at least ten times. The gene calls are TRBV11-1 and TRBJ2-4, with D unresolved. There are 18 residues in the CDR3. Per germline, CDR1 SGHAT and CDR2 FQDESV (reference sequence). Trimming removed 5 bases at V and 0 bases at J, with 20 bases between. The CDR3 region is CASSPIDKSALAKNIQYF. CDR3 bases: TGTGCCAGCAGCCCTATCGACAAGAGCGCACTAGCCAAAAACATTCAGTACTTC.

The CDR3 DNA reads as TGCGCCAGCAGCCGGACCGGGGGACTAGCGGCGAACACCGGGGAGCTGTTTTTT. This codes for CASSRTGGLAANTGELFF. V usage is TRBV4-3 and J usage is TRBJ2-2; TRBD2 agrees at 11 bases. V shed 4 bases and J 0 bases; nucleotides not matched to a gene: 7. The CDR3 runs to 18 residues. The V gene's germline CDR1 is LGHNA and CDR2 YSLEER.

The chain has TRBV7-8 and TRBJ2-4, with TRBD2 matching over 8 bases. This CDR3 has 15 amino acids. V lost 5 bases, J lost 9 bases, and 12 bases stayed unmatched. Germline assignment: CDR1 SGHVS and CDR2 FQNEAQ. The DNA of the CDR3 is TGTGCCAGCAGCCCCCGCGAGCGGGAGAGTAGCATTCAGTACTTC. Encoded protein: CASSPRERESSIQYF.

V gene TRBV7-3 combines with J gene TRBJ2-3, with D possibly being TRBD1 (5 bases). Trimming shortened V by 3 bases and J by 4 bases, and 17 bases separated the two germline ends. The CDR3 covers 16 residues. Per the germline V gene, CDR1 is SGHTA and CDR2 is FQGTGA. CDR3 region: CASSFHPAQGADTQYF. CDR3 bases: TGTGCCAGCAGCTTCCACCCGGCGCAGGGTGCAGATACGCAGTATTTT.

The chain carries TRBV6-5 and TRBJ1-2; 10 nucleotides agree with TRBD1. The CDR3 spans 16 residues. Germline values: CDR1 MNHEY, CDR2 SVGAGI. V lost 4 bases and J lost 7; bases outside the gene matches: 12. This CDR3 reads CASSSKAGTGASGYTF. The CDR3 coding sequence is TGTGCCAGCAGTTCAAAAGCCGGGACAGGGGCTAGTGGCTACACCTTC.

The chain is built from TRBV6-1 and TRBJ2-1, with D possibly matching TRBD1 (6 bases). The ends were cut back, 4 bases at V and 6 bases at J, with 13 bases in the middle. This CDR3 has 14 residues. Germline V CDR1 and CDR2: MNHNS, SASEGT. CDR3 region: CASSGSDSLNEQFF. As DNA, the CDR3 is TGTGCCAGCAGTGGCTCGGACAGCCTCAATGAGCAGTTCTTC.

The chain employs TRBV7-2 and TRBJ2-7, with D perhaps TRBD1 (6 bases). V dropped 7 bases and J dropped 4 bases, with 23 bases sitting between them. CDR3 length: 16 residues. Germline CDR1 and CDR2: SGHTA and FQGNSA. The CDR3 DNA sequence: TGTGCCAGCACCCCAGGGTCGCAGGGGAATTGGTACGAGCAGTACTTC. Amino acid sequence: CASTPGSQGNWYEQYF.

V gene TRBV5-1 combines with J gene TRBJ2-5; tentatively, D is TRBD2 (6 bases). The length of the CDR3 is 15 residues. CDR1 SGHRS and CDR2 YFSETQ come from the germline V gene. V lost 4 bases, J lost 5 bases, and 18 bases lay in between. CDR3 loop: CASSAGTGTWETQYF. The DNA of the CDR3 is TGCGCCAGCAGCGCCGGGACTGGAACTTGGGAGACCCAGTACTTC.

V gene TRBV4-2 combines with J gene TRBJ1-5; TRBD1 aligns across 7 bases. Germline trimming cut 1 base from V and 3 bases from J; bases unmatched to any gene: 9. CDR1 and CDR2 (germline): LGHNA, YNFKEQ. CDR3 size: 17 residues. CDR3 DNA sequence: TGTGCCAGCAGCCAAGGGGTAGGGGGCGAGGTCAATCAGCCCCAGCATTTT. Translation gives CASSQGVGGEVNQPQHF.

This clonotype was observed a handful of times. The chain joins TRBV29-1 to TRBJ1-1; D may be TRBD1 (5 bases). Per germline, CDR1 SQVTM and CDR2 ANQGSEA. This CDR3 region has 12 residues. V lost 4 bases and J lost 5, with 11 bases in between. The CDR3 sequence: CSVVSRATEAFF. The CDR3 DNA sequence: TGCAGCGTTGTCTCCAGGGCAACTGAAGCTTTCTTT.